This entry concerns a single T cell receptor beta chain. This clone was seen once. No antigen is known for it. Base qualities are not recorded, but no much larger clone differs from it by a single base. The immunoSEQ assay, a bias-controlled multiplex PCR using V- and J-specific primers, was used to amplify TCR beta CDR3 regions from genomic DNA. In a second PCR step, a proprietary barcode and Illumina adapter sequences were attached to the CDR3 amplicons. An Illumina MiSeq instrument was used for sequencing of the CDR3 libraries. On the study's bioinformatics: Export and quality control were handled in immunoSEQ Analyzer 3.0, while downstream analyses relied on R Bioconductor and Immunarch. Only productive rearrangements within the normalized downsampled data set were used in the calculation of repertoire metrics. In the normalized cohort, a clonotype counted as pathologically expanded if the clonotype was larger than 5 templates. The Inverse Simpson Index was used to measure repertoire diversity. CMV-specificity analyses were carried out on the non-normalized data set to capture all clonotypes. The table was pulled from immuneACCESS by TCRdb, which kept in-frame rearrangements only. Such tables lose some clones; where checked, under half of the loss comes from unresolved V genes, and the rest has no known cause. V and J calls and clone size are given by that table; D and trimming were obtained from the DNA. For this sample the table gives nearly 7,000 clones, of which over 95% were detected only once. Around 0.6% of the sample is in the top ten clones.

The sample is drawn from a study of T cell clonotyping in hematopoietic cell transplantation (dated by TCRdb to 2020 to 2023). Study-level background: A total of around 140 blood samples were collected in the study from 35 to 45 consecutive transplant recipients and their related donors. Patient recruitment ran from 2015 to January 2017, and follow-up continued until late 2020 or death. Paper-wide results and their limitations: The sample size was limited, and because cells were not sorted, the contributions of CD4 and CD8 repertoires could not be separated. Inverse Simpson Index values from donors and from recipients before transplant predicted broader TCR repertoire diversity after transplant. Only a small fraction of recipient repertoires overlapped donor repertoires, with over 95% appearing de novo at the given depth. Recipient TCR diversity fell after transplant, with pathologically expanded clonotypes rising progressively from day 30 to day 180.

The CDR3 contains 16 residues, cysteine and phenylalanine counted. Of the read, only the CDR3 DNA is kept; its 48 bases are in frame from base 1. The germline V gene specifies SGHRS as CDR1 and YFSETQ as CDR2. The junction shows trimming of 0 bases on V and 1 base on J, plus 10 bases between the germline ends. The sample's time point, from its label and the paper: 30 days after allo-HCT. Blood samples were obtained from recipients approximately 28 days before transplant and at days 30, 100 and 180 after transplant. Using Nuclei Lysis Solution, genomic DNA was extracted from unfractionated peripheral blood mononuclear cells that were either fresh or cryopreserved.

The receptor comes from a male patient between 60 and 69 years old who had an allogeneic stem cell transplant from a related donor, so the T cells may come from the graft donor. Some clones in this sample may be carry-over from other donors' samples. This chain joins TRBV5-1 to TRBJ2-2; the D gene is not confidently resolved. Sequencing used PBMCs, obtained 30 days after allogeneic stem cell transplant. The DNA reads as follows: TGCGCCAGCAGCTTGGAAGCGAATGAGAACACCGGGGAGCTGTTTTTT. It translates to CASSLEANENTGELFF.